Listed here are 9 T cell receptor beta chains from one sample, sequenced in a study of blood T cell repertoires in COVID-19. The protocol was immunoSEQ multiplex PCR, while the TCRdb copy is restricted to in-frame clones and leaves out a portion. The sample lists approximately 89,000 clones, 85% to 95% occurring once. Sequencing was done on a sample of peripheral blood. These TCRs come from an older woman with active COVID-19.

The genes are TRBV28 and TRBJ2-2; 11 positions agree with TRBD2. Trimming took 6 bases from V and 4 from J; bases not matched to a gene: 7. There are 16 residues in the CDR3. Germline CDR1 reads MDHEN; CDR2 reads SYDVKM. Written as DNA, the CDR3 is TGTGCCAGCAGGCAAACTAGCGGGAGTGGCACCGGGGAGCTGTTTTTT. It translates to CASRQTSGSGTGELFF.

The chain is built from TRBV6-5 and TRBJ1-5; 9 nucleotides line up with TRBD1. CDR1 is MNHEY and CDR2 is SVGAGI in the germline V gene. CDR3 size: 15 residues. Trimming cost V 6 bases and J 1 base; bases outside gene matches: 4. This chain's CDR3 is CASRRQGESNQPQHF. The DNA of the CDR3 is TGTGCCAGCAGGAGACAGGGGGAGAGCAATCAGCCCCAGCATTTT.

The genes are TRBV27 and TRBJ2-1; tentatively, D is TRBD2 (5 bases). The CDR3 length is 14 residues. Germline lookup yields CDR1 MNHEY and CDR2 SMNVEV (reference sequence). V was trimmed by 3 bases and J by 7 bases, leaving 13 bases between them. CDR3 region: CASSFVGVGNEQFF. The DNA of the CDR3 is TGTGCCAGCAGTTTCGTGGGAGTGGGGAATGAGCAGTTCTTC.

The chain links TRBV7-8 to TRBJ1-4, with TRBD1 matching over 7 bases. From germline, CDR1 is SGHVS and CDR2 FQNEAQ. The CDR3 is 15 residues long. Trimming took 5 bases from V and 4 from J; bases not matched to a gene: 7. The CDR3 reads CASSLGGDGNEKLFF. For the CDR3, the DNA is TGTGCCAGCAGCCTAGGGGGCGATGGTAATGAAAAACTGTTTTTT. The entire variable domain, with the rest obtained from reference TRBV7-8 and TRBJ1-4, is as follows: GAGVSQSPRYKVAKRGQDVALRCDPISGHVSLFWYQQALGQGPEFLTYFQNEAQLDKSGLPSDRFFAERPEGSVSTLKIQRTQQEDSAVYLCASSLGGDGNEKLFFGSGTQLSVL.

The count of this clone is one. The CDR3 loop is CAWSSGYTDTQYF. The CDR3 coding sequence is TGTGCCTGGAGCTCGGGGTATACAGATACGCAGTATTTT. The genes are TRBV30 and TRBJ2-3; D perhaps matches TRBD2 (5 bases). The CDR3 totals 13 residues. The germline CDR1 and CDR2 sequences are GTSNPN and SVGIG (reference sequence). The V gene lost 3 bases and the J gene lost 3 bases, with 10 bases spanning the gap.

This chain connects TRBV9 to TRBJ2-7; 7 positions match TRBD1. The junction had 10 bases not matched to a gene; V was cut back by 4 bases and J by 6 bases. The germline V gene encodes CDR1 SGDLS and CDR2 YYNGEE. The CDR3 has 14 residues. The CDR3 loop reads CASSPGQASTEQYF. DNA of the CDR3: TGTGCCAGCAGCCCAGGACAGGCCTCTACCGAGCAGTACTTC.

The chain carries TRBV19 and TRBJ1-5, with D tentatively TRBD1 (5 bases). Trimming took off 1 base at V and 3 bases at J, with 10 bases between the two ends. There are 15 residues in the CDR3. CDR1 is LNHDA and CDR2 is SQIVND in the germline V gene (reference sequence). Here the CDR3 DNA reads TGTGCCAGTAGTATAGTGCTGGGGCTCAATCAGCCCCAGCATTTT. It codes for CASSIVLGLNQPQHF.

The V call is TRBV19, the J call TRBJ2-3; 8 nucleotides match TRBD2. The V segment lost 5 bases and the J segment 6 bases; nucleotides outside the gene matches: 4. CDR3 length: 13 amino acids. From germline, CDR1 is LNHDA and CDR2 SQIVND (reference sequence). As DNA, the CDR3 is TGTGCCAGTAGTTCGACTAGCGTGGATACGCAGTATTTT. Encoded protein: CASSSTSVDTQYF. Drawing the rest from reference TRBV19 and TRBJ2-3, the complete variable domain is DGGITQSPKYLFRKEGQNVTLSCEQNLNHDAMYWYRQDPGQGLRLIYYSQIVNDFQKGDIAEGYSVSREKKESFPLTVTSAQKNPTAFYLCASSSTSVDTQYFGPGTRLTVL.

This clone was seen a single time. The chain combines TRBV5-4 with TRBJ2-1, with 8 positions matching TRBD2. V dropped 4 bases and J dropped 2; count of bases not matched to a gene: 8. CDR1 is SGHNT and CDR2 is YYREEE in the germline V gene (reference sequence). This CDR3 region has 16 residues. The chain's CDR3 is CASSLGSSGPYNEQFF. The DNA of the CDR3 is TGTGCCAGCAGCCTCGGCTCTAGCGGGCCCTACAATGAGCAGTTCTTC.